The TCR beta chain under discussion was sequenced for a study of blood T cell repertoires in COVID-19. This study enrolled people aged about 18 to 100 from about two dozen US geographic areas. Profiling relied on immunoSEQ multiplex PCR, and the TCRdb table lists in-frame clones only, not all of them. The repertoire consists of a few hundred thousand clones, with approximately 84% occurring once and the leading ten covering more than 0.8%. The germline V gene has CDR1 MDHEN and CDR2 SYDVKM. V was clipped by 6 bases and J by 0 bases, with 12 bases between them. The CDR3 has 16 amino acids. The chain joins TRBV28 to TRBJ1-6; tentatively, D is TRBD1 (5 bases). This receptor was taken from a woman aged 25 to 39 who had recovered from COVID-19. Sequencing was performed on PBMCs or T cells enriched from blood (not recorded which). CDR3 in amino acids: CASRPRASSYNSPLHF. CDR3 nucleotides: TGTGCCAGCAGACCCAGGGCAAGCTCCTATAATTCACCCCTCCACTTT.